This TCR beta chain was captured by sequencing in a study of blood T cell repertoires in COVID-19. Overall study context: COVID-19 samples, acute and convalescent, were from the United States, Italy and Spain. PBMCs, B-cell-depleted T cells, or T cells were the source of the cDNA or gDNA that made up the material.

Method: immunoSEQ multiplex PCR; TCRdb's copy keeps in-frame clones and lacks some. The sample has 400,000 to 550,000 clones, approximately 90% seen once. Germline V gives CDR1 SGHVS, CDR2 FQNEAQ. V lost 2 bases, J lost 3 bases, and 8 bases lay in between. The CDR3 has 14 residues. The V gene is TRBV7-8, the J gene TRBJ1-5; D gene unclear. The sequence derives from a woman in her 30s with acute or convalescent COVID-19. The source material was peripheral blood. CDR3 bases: TGTGCCAGCAGCTTATTCTACTCCAATCAGCCCCAGCATTTT. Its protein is CASSLFYSNQPQHF.